This T cell receptor beta chain was recorded in a study of OX40 agonist ivuxolimab in advanced cancers. About the study as a whole: Ivuxolimab was a fully human IgG2 agonistic monoclonal antibody targeting the costimulatory receptor OX40 (CD134). Partial responses occurred in three dose-escalation patients, of whom one had hepatocellular carcinoma and two had cutaneous melanoma. Intravenous ivuxolimab was administered to patients every 2 weeks at six dose levels: 0.01, 0.1, 0.3, 1.5, 3 and 10 mg/kg. The point of sequencing TCRbeta in the periphery was to test whether ivuxolimab changed TCR sequence diversity and drove clonal T-cell expansion. The dose-escalation cohort was around 84% male with a mean age of about 60 years, ranging from roughly 20 to 80. The paper reports the monotherapy dose-escalation portion (N = 52 patients) of the phase I ivuxolimab trial. Prior anti-PD-1, anti-PD-L1 or anti-CTLA-4 therapy was permitted, and 30% to 45% of dose-escalation patients had received checkpoint inhibitors. Of the roughly 52 dose-escalation patients, hepatocellular carcinoma was present in around 20, melanoma in roughly 15, renal cell carcinoma in 9 and head and neck cancer in 9. Study-wide findings and limitations: Clonal expansion of both CD4+ and CD8+ blood T cells was observed from baseline to week 6 at doses 0.1 to 3.0 mg/kg. After ivuxolimab, expanded clones were on average more numerous among CD8+ T cells than among CD4+ T cells. Low levels of normalized T-cell clonal expansion were also seen in some nonresponding patients. Which antigens the clonally expanded peripheral T cells were specific for was not determined. In the 0.1-3.0 mg/kg groups, partial responders were among the patients with the lowest normalized peripheral clonal expansion, particularly in CD8+ T cells.

This clone appeared a single time. This receptor's antigen is unknown. No clone much larger than this one lies a single base away; base qualities are absent. For sequencing of the TCRbeta CDR3 region, genomic DNA was extracted from the sorted cells. The immunoSEQ Assay was used for sequencing of TCRbeta CDR3 regions. Entries here come from immuneACCESS through TCRdb and include only in-frame sequences with V and J called. Some clones fail to appear in such tables; in the studies checked, an unresolved V gene covers under half of the shortfall, and the cause of the remainder is unknown. This sample is represented by approximately 100,000 clones; about nine tenths of them were singletons. The ten most abundant clones make up around 1.6% of the sample. Patients with a history of autoimmune disease or receiving systemic immunosuppression were excluded from the trial. Peripheral blood for TCR sequencing was drawn from every dose cohort at baseline, at cycle 4 day 1 and at cycle 7 day 1. Samples came from an open-label, multicenter, first-in-human phase I dose-escalation trial of ivuxolimab. Adults with locally advanced or metastatic melanoma, renal cell, hepatocellular, or head and neck squamous cell carcinoma were enrolled in the trial. Before TCR sequencing, CD4+ and CD8+ T cells were separately sorted from peripheral blood.

Reading the germline V gene (reference sequence) gives CDR1 GTSNPN and CDR2 SVGIG. V is reduced by 0 bases and J by 7 bases, leaving a spacing of 13 bases between them. The CDR3 covers 14 residues, taking in both the cysteine and the phenylalanine. Only the CDR3 DNA stays, 42 bases, in frame from base 1. This clonotype originated in an adult with an advanced solid tumor such as melanoma, head and neck, liver or kidney cancer. This material consisted of CD4+ or CD8+ T cells sorted from blood, taken in a trial of the OX40 agonist ivuxolimab. The V gene is TRBV30 and the J gene is TRBJ1-5; possibly the D gene is TRBD1, per 5 matching bases. The nucleotide sequence reads TGTGCCTGGAGTGTAAGTTGGGACGGCCAGCCCCAGCATTTT. The translation is CAWSVSWDGQPQHF.